The table lists the clone carrying this T cell receptor beta chain with a few counts. With a J-beta primer mix and a sample-barcoded 5' primer, a second PCR ran roughly 6 to 11 cycles. TCRdb ran MiXCR on the 5' RACE reads and lists one entry per CDR3 protein. This repertoire shows about 570,000 distinct CDR3 sequences, 25% to 35% found once; its top ten account for under 4.5%. The sample comes from a study of blood T cells in healthy people across ages. The germline gives CDR1 ENHRY, CDR2 SYGVKD. The CDR3 runs 15 residues. With 6 bases removed from V and 6 bases from J, the gap between germline ends came to 19 bases. In addition, the sample was reused for a study of T cells of mothers and their children. That source notes: Each child contributed several million TCR beta CDR3 reads, while each mother contributed over 8.5 million. Within related and unrelated pairs, thymic selection shapes TCR recombination output in a similar way.

The receptor was isolated from a boy aged 2-9 years in good health. V is TRBV10-3 and J is TRBJ2-3, with D unresolved. The sample comprised blood. DNA for the CDR3: TGTGCCATCAGGGACGACTCCTTAAGGACGGATACGCAGTATTTT. Its protein product is CAIRDDSLRTDTQYF.